Detailed here is one T cell receptor beta chain. The sample comes from a study of T-cell reconstitution after alpha-beta-depleted transplantation in children. Unique molecular identifiers were used in preparing the TCRbeta library. Each CDR3 protein is one row after TCRdb ran MiXCR on the PCR reads. Of around 800,000 distinct CDR3 sequences in the sample, roughly 16% were seen once. Germline assignment: CDR1 MDHEN and CDR2 SYDVKM. The CDR3 length is 17 residues. The V end lost 2 bases, the J end lost 0 bases, and 17 bases lay between the germline ends. The specimen was PBMCs, mostly from graft donor cells, collected 360 days after TCRalphabeta/CD19-depleted stem cell transplant. The chain uses TRBV28 and TRBJ2-7; a weak D match, TRBD2 (5 bases). The source of this sequence is a male patient younger than 18 who had a stem cell transplant for acute lymphoblastic leukemia, so the T cells may come from the graft donor. This CDR3 is CASSLGSNGLFSYEQYF. The DNA for the CDR3 is TGTGCCAGCAGTTTAGGGTCGAACGGACTCTTCTCCTACGAGCAGTACTTC. The full variable domain, rest sourced from reference TRBV28 and TRBJ2-7, is DVKVTQSSRYLVKRTGEKVFLECVQDMDHENMFWYRQDPGLGLRLIYFSYDVKMKEKGDIPEGYSVSREKKERFSLILESASTNQTSMYLCASSLGSNGLFSYEQYFGPGTRLTVT.